These T cell receptor beta chains were read from a single sample in a study of blood T cells in healthy people across ages. Using its own MiXCR run on the 5' RACE reads, TCRdb lists one record per CDR3 protein. The data contain 750,000 to 950,000 distinct CDR3 sequences, 25% to 30% of them singletons. The sample was also reused in another study, on T cells of mothers and their children.

The sequenced material came from blood. Source of these receptors: a woman aged 35 to 49 in good health. Each CDR3 is given with its conserved first and last residue. A D gene is named only where the DNA matches it firmly. Clone size is not always given. Where it is, it says once, few, many or a class for expanded clones.

cdr3_nt	cdr3_aa	j_call	clone_size	d_call	v_call
TGCGCCAGCAGAACTGACAACGAAAAACTGTTTTTT	CASRTDNEKLFF	TRBJ1-4	once	NA	TRBV5-1
TGTGCCAGCAGCCTGGACAGGGGGCAGGGGACCCAGTACTTC	CASSLDRGQGTQYF	TRBJ2-5	NA	TRBD1	TRBV7-2
TGTGCCAGCAGTTTAGCGGGGGGGCAGACGCAGTATTTT	CASSLAGGQTQYF	TRBJ2-3	few	TRBD2	TRBV2
TGCGCCAGCAGCCCCGGGACACCGAACACTGAAGCTTTCTTT	CASSPGTPNTEAFF	TRBJ1-1	few	NA	TRBV5-1
TGTGCCAGCAGTTTTATGAGAAATGAGCAGTTCTTC	CASSFMRNEQFF	TRBJ2-1	NA	NA	TRBV28
TGTGCCAGCAGCAATCAGGGGAAGGTCCACGAGCAGTACTTC	CASSNQGKVHEQYF	TRBJ2-7	many	NA	TRBV28
TGTGCCAGCAGCGTGCACCGGGACAGGGCGAACACTGAAGCTTTCTTT	CASSVHRDRANTEAFF	TRBJ1-1	NA	TRBD1	TRBV7-3
TGTGCCAGCAGTTCGACAGGGCGGCGAGAGACCCAGTTCTTC	CASSSTGRRETQFF	TRBJ2-1	NA	TRBD1	TRBV12-3/TRBV12-4
TGTGCCATCAGTGAGATGGGACGGAGCTCTGGGGCCAACGTCCTGACTTTC	CAISEMGRSSGANVLTF	TRBJ2-6	few	NA	TRBV10-3
TGCGCCAGCAGCCAAGACGGAGTAACTAGCGGATTCACAGATACGCAGTATTTT	CASSQDGVTSGFTDTQYF	TRBJ2-3	NA	TRBD2	TRBV4-3
TGTGCCAGCAGCTTAGATAGCGAACAGTACCACAATAAGCAGTTCTTC	CASSLDSEQYHNKQFF	TRBJ2-1	NA	NA	TRBV11-2
TGTGCCAGCCCCGCCGGCGGGGGGCTGACAGATACGCAGTATTTT	CASPAGGGLTDTQYF	TRBJ2-3	NA	TRBD2	TRBV5-5
TGTGCCAGCGAAGCGGAAGGGTATGGCTACACCTTC	CASEAEGYGYTF	TRBJ1-2	few	NA	TRBV5-6
TGTGCCAGCAGCGTTTCGGGACAGGTTAAGAATGAGCAGTACTTC	CASSVSGQVKNEQYF	TRBJ2-5	NA	TRBD1	TRBV7-3
TGCAGCGTTTCAGGGACGGATCAGCCCCAGCATTTT	CSVSGTDQPQHF	TRBJ1-5	NA	NA	TRBV29-1
TGCGCCAGCAGCCCACAGGGGTTGTCTAATGAAAAACTGTTTTTT	CASSPQGLSNEKLFF	TRBJ1-4	few	TRBD1	TRBV5-1
TGCGCCAGCAGTCCGGACAGGGAGAGGACCTACGAGCAGTACTTC	CASSPDRERTYEQYF	TRBJ2-7	NA	TRBD1	TRBV10-1
TGTGCCAGCAGCGTTGACGGGACAGGGGACGAGCAGTACTTC	CASSVDGTGDEQYF	TRBJ2-7	NA	TRBD1	TRBV9
TGCAGTGCTAGAGAATGGCCCGGGACAGGGGGTCAGCCCCAGCATTTT	CSAREWPGTGGQPQHF	TRBJ1-5	many	TRBD1	TRBV20-1
TGCGCCAGCAGCCCCTCCCTTAATCAGCCCCAGCATTTT	CASSPSLNQPQHF	TRBJ1-5	NA	NA	TRBV4-1